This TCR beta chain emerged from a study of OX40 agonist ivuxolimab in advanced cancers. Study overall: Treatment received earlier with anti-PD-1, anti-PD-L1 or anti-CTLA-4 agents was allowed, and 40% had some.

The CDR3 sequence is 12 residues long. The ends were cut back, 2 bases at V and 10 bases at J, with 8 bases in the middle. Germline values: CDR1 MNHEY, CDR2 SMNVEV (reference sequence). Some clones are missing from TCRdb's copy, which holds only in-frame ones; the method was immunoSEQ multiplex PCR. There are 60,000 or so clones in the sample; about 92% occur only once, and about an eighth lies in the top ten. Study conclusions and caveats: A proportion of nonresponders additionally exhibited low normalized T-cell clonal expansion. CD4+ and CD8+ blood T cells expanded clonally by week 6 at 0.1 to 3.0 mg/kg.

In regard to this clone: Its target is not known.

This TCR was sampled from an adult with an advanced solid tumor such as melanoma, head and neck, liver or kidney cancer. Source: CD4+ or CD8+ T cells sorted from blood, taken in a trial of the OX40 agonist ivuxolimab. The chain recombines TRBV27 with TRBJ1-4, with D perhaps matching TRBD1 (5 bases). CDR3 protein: CASSLMGGKLFF. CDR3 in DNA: TGTGCCAGCAGTTTAATGGGGGGAAAACTGTTTTTT. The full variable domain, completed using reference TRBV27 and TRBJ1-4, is EAQVTQNPRYLITVTGKKLTVTCSQNMNHEYMSWYRQDPGLGLRQIYYSMNVEVTDKGDVPEGYKVSRKEKRNFPLILESPSPNQTSLYFCASSLMGGKLFFGSGTQLSVL.